These T cell receptor beta chains were read from a single sample in a study of cytomegalovirus exposure and HLA in healthy donors. Repertoires were generated with immunoSEQ multiplex PCR, while TCRdb's copy carries only in-frame clones and drops some. The sample records roughly 160,000 clones, around 73% being singletons. The sample taken for sequencing was PBMCs. The receptors originated from a woman in her late teens or twenties in good health and CMV-seropositive. CDR3s include the opening cysteine and the closing phenylalanine or tryptophan. A D gene is named only where the DNA matches it firmly. Clone size is given for some rows only: seen once, a few or many times, or a class if the clone is expanded.

v_call	j_call	clone_size	d_call	cdr3_aa	cdr3_nt
TRBV29-1	TRBJ2-1	NA	TRBD1	CSVSRTGTDYNEQFF	TGCAGCGTTAGTAGAACCGGGACAGACTACAATGAGCAGTTCTTC
TRBV27	TRBJ2-7	NA	NA	CASSGGGGDEQYF	TGTGCCAGCAGTGGAGGTGGGGGCGACGAGCAGTACTTC
TRBV9	TRBJ1-4	NA	NA	CASSGLNEKLFF	TGTGCCAGCAGTGGCCTCAATGAAAAACTGTTTTTT
TRBV10-3	TRBJ1-2	NA	TRBD1	CAALSETGNYGYTF	TGTGCCGCCCTATCCGAGACAGGGAACTATGGCTACACCTTC
TRBV7-6	TRBJ2-1	NA	TRBD2	CASSSRAGGKGEQFF	TGTGCCAGCAGCTCAAGAGCGGGGGGGAAGGGTGAGCAGTTCTTC
TRBV6-5	TRBJ1-6	NA	NA	CASSYSIGGNSPLHF	TGTGCCAGCAGTTACTCGATAGGGGGTAATTCACCCCTCCACTTT
TRBV11-2	TRBJ2-2	few	TRBD1	CASREVVPGGTGELFF	TGTGCCAGCAGAGAAGTCGTACCAGGGGGCACCGGGGAGCTGTTTTTT
TRBV20-1	TRBJ2-1	NA	NA	CSASSARGQFF	TGCAGTGCCAGCAGCGCGAGGGGACAATTCTTC
TRBV19	TRBJ1-5	NA	NA	CASSTLEVGNQPQHF	TGTGCCAGTAGTACCCTAGAAGTCGGCAATCAGCCCCAGCATTTT
TRBV30	TRBJ2-7	NA	TRBD1	CAWSFRQGLHGQYF	TGTGCCTGGAGTTTTAGACAGGGGTTACACGGGCAGTACTTC
TRBV5-4	TRBJ2-3	few	TRBD2	CASSFPTSGTDTQYF	TGTGCCAGCAGCTTCCCGACTAGCGGGACAGATACGCAGTATTTT
TRBV4-3	TRBJ2-7	NA	NA	CASSQDRGLPAYEQYF	TGCGCCAGCAGCCAAGATCGCGGACTGCCTGCCTACGAGCAGTACTTC
TRBV29-1	TRBJ1-1	NA	TRBD1	CSGNRGTAEAFF	TGCAGCGGGAACAGGGGAACGGCTGAAGCTTTCTTT
TRBV29-1	TRBJ1-1	NA	TRBD1	CSVPGQRNTEAFF	TGCAGCGTACCGGGACAGCGGAACACTGAAGCTTTCTTT
TRBV4-3	TRBJ2-1	NA	NA	CASSQEGARNEQFF	TGCGCCAGCAGCCAAGAGGGGGCGCGGAATGAGCAGTTCTTC
TRBV5-8	TRBJ2-2	NA	TRBD2	CASSSSGANTGELFF	TGTGCCAGCAGCAGTAGCGGGGCGAACACCGGGGAGCTGTTTTTT
TRBV18	TRBJ2-7	NA	NA	CASSPPGIYEQYF	TGTGCCAGCTCACCACCCGGTATCTACGAGCAGTACTTC
TRBV6-5	TRBJ2-7	NA	TRBD1	CASSYQPGQGLYEQYF	TGTGCCAGCAGTTACCAACCGGGACAGGGACTCTACGAGCAGTACTTC
TRBV7-2	TRBJ1-1	NA	NA	CASSLLTVNTEAFF	TGTGCCAGCAGCCTCCTGACTGTGAACACTGAAGCTTTCTTT
TRBV2	TRBJ1-2	once	NA	CASSGGETLPTNYGYTF	TGTGCCAGCAGTGGAGGAGAGACCCTCCCAACTAACTATGGCTACACCTTC
TRBV19	TRBJ2-1	NA	TRBD2	CASSPTSGGGYNEQFF	TGTGCCAGTAGCCCTACTAGCGGGGGGGGCTACAATGAGCAGTTCTTC
TRBV11-2	TRBJ1-2	NA	NA	CASSPDRLHYGYTF	TGTGCCAGCAGCCCAGACAGGTTACACTATGGCTACACCTTC